This T cell receptor beta chain was obtained from a study of T-cell memory formation after mild COVID-19. Study-wide points: Certain responding clones were present in pre-infection memory, suggesting participation of cross-reactive memory. Clones shrinking from day 15 to 85 showed even CD4/CD8 mixes; later expanders tilted CD4+.

TCRalpha and TCRbeta libraries used 5'RACE with constant-segment primers and UMIs. Via MiXCR, TCRdb re-called the 5' RACE reads, giving one row per CDR3 protein. The sample includes about 400,000 distinct CDR3 sequences, 20% to 25% of them seen just once. Only a few counts were recorded for this clonotype. The antigen is unknown. V was clipped by 2 bases and J by 5 bases, with 9 bases between them. The CDR3 has 13 residues. The sequenced material came from PBMCs or a T cell subset sorted from them (not recorded which). The TCR comes from an adult woman who had mild COVID-19 (a few samples of this study predate the infection). Cell type and time point are not known. The chain employs TRBV12-3 or TRBV12-4 and TRBJ1-2; no reliable D call. This CDR3 is CASSLSAVYGYTF. CDR3 bases: TGTGCCAGCAGTTTATCGGCAGTTTATGGCTACACCTTC.